A single T cell receptor (beta chain) is shown here with its context. Trimming pared 5 bases from V and 1 base from J, leaving 14 bases between. Per the germline V gene, CDR1 is SGHTA and CDR2 is FQGNSA. The CDR3 covers 15 residues. Regarding treatment: oral pan-JAK inhibitor, 5-10 mg twice daily. The sample is drawn from a study of CD8+ T cells in alopecia areata. Study details: The SALT score measured affected scalp surface percentage in treated patients.

Following RNA extraction, reverse transcription yielded cDNA that acted as the sequencing template. Using immunoSEQ multiplex PCR, the repertoire was profiled, and TCRdb retains in-frame clones only, with some absent. This sample has about 210,000 clones, with 64% found just once. The origin of this receptor is a human donor with alopecia areata. The chain links TRBV7-2 to TRBJ1-2, with D possibly TRBD1 on 6 matching bases. The starting material was CD4+ T cells sorted from blood, obtained at week 4, from a patient treated with tofacitinib. The CDR3 sequence is CASSADRWNNYGYTF. CDR3 DNA sequence: TGTGCCAGCAGCGCTGACAGGTGGAATAACTATGGCTACACCTTC.